The clone carrying this T cell receptor beta chain was observed a handful of times. What it recognizes is unknown. The data were taken from a study of cytomegalovirus exposure and HLA in healthy donors. The wider study: T cells numbering about 200 million yielded approximately 120 million unique TCR beta sequences in an earlier analysis. Findings and caveats of the study: Among CMV-associated TCR beta chains, most appeared HLA-restricted in a later analysis. Immune exposure information comprised only CMV serostatus.

The CDR3 extends over 13 amino acids. The V gene's germline CDR1 is SGHNT and CDR2 YENEEA. With 4 bases clipped from V and 5 bases from J, the junction kept 1 base outside the gene matches. Each donor's status was that of a healthy bone marrow donor. Amplification used 60 Vbeta primers and 13 Jbeta primers. TCRdb's copy holds only in-frame clones and misses some; the assay was immunoSEQ multiplex PCR. The profile shows 100,000 or so clones, 77% of them singletons. The sequence was collected from a woman aged 40 to 50 in good health and CMV-seropositive. This chain connects TRBV11-3 to TRBJ2-7, with 11 bases that match TRBD1. The material sequenced was PBMCs. The CDR3 DNA sequence: TGTGCCAGCAGCTGGGGACAGGGGGACGAGCAGTACTTC. This translates into CASSWGQGDEQYF.